This TCR beta chain derives from a study of T cell responses to AZD1222 COVID-19 vaccine. Findings and limits, study-wide: When two AZD1222 doses had been given, Spike-specific TCR breadth and depth rose. Seropositivity was recorded at baseline in only 6 or 7 AZD1222 recipients. Clonal diversity was possibly underestimated; the donors were predominantly white British and more often female.

V dropped 5 bases and J dropped 8 bases, with 12 bases sitting between them. CDR3 size: 12 residues. Germline CDR1 MDHEN, CDR2 SYDVKM. This clone appeared a single time. Its cognate antigen is unknown. Here immunoSEQ multiplex PCR was the method, and the copy in TCRdb shows in-frame clones only, minus some. The sample records 50,000 to 60,000 clones, more than 75% being singletons. The chain links TRBV28 to TRBJ1-2; D is possibly TRBD1 (6 bases). Sample: peripheral blood, taken 28 days after the second AZD1222 dose. The receptor comes from an adult who received the AZD1222 COVID-19 vaccine. The CDR3 protein is CASSPQGRGYTF. The CDR3 DNA reads TGTGCCAGCAGTCCCCAGGGGAGAGGCTACACCTTC.